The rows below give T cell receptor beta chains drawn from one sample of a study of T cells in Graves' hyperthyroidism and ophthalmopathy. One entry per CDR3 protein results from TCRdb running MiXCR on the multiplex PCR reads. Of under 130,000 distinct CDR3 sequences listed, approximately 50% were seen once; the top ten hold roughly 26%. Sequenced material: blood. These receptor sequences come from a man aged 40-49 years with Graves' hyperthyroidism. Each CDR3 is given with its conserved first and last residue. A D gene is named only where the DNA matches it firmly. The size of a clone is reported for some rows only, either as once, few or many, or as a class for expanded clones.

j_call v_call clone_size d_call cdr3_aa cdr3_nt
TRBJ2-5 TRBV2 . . CASSEYSGAGETQYF TGTGCCAGCAGCGAGTACTCTGGGGCGGGAGAGACCCAGTACTTC
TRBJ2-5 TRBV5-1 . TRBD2 CASNRGLAGGTGETQYF TGCGCCAGCAACAGAGGACTAGCGGGAGGCACGGGGGAGACCCAGTACTTC
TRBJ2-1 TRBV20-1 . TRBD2 CSARVGAGVSEQFF TGCAGTGCTAGAGTAGGGGCGGGAGTAAGTGAGCAGTTCTTC
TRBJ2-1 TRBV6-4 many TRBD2 CASSPSGTYNEQFF TGTGCCAGCAGCCCCAGCGGGACTTACAATGAGCAGTTCTTC
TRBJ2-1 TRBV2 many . CASSGDFSYNEQFF TGTGCCAGCAGTGGGGACTTCTCCTACAATGAGCAGTTCTTC
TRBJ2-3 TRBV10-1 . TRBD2 CASSSLAGSTDTQYF TGTGCCAGCAGTTCGCTAGCGGGAAGCACAGATACGCAGTATTTT
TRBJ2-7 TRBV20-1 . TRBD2 CSARLAGGLEQYF TGCAGTGCTAGACTAGCGGGGGGGCTTGAGCAGTACTTC
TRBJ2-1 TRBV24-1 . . CATSDPGPEQFF TGTGCCACCAGTGATCCGGGACCGGAGCAGTTCTTC
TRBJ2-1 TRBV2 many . CASRELGDEQFF TGTGCCAGCAGGGAACTGGGGGATGAGCAGTTCTTC
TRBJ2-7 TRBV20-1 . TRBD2 CSHASGGAANEQYF TGCAGCCACGCTAGCGGGGGGGCCGCCAACGAGCAGTACTTC
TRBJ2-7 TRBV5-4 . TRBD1 CASSGRDSSCEQHF TGTGCCAGCAGCGGCCGGGACAGCTCCTGCGAGCAGCACTTC
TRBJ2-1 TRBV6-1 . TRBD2 CASRSKRGSRYNEQFF TGTGCCAGCAGGAGCAAGCGGGGGTCCCGTTACAATGAGCAGTTCTTC
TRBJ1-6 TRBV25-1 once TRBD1 CAKTGIDNSPLHF TGTGCTAAGACAGGGATCGATAATTCACCCCTCCACTTT
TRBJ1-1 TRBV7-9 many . CASSFSGEAFF TGTGCCAGCAGCTTCTCTGGTGAAGCTTTCTTT
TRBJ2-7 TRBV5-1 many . CASSLPGPYEQYF TGCGCCAGCAGCTTGCCGGGTCCGTACGAGCAGTACTTC
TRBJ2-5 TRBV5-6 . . CASRLTGGPGETQYF TGTGCCAGCAGATTAACTGGGGGTCCTGGGGAGACCCAGTACTTC
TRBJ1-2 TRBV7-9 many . CASSLDQPGSYTF TGTGCCAGCAGCTTAGACCAACCTGGGAGCTACACCTTC
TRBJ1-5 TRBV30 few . CAWTEEGERGQPQHF TGTGCCTGGACGGAAGAGGGAGAACGGGGTCAGCCCCAGCATTTT
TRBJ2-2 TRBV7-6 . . CASRRVTGELFF TGTGCCAGTCGACGTGTCACCGGGGAGCTGTTTTTT
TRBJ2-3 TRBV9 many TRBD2 CASSDPLGGGTDTQYF TGTGCCAGCAGCGATCCTCTCGGGGGGGGAACAGATACGCAGTATTTT
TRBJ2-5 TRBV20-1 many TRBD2 CSATRPKGLAGVGETQYF TGCAGTGCTACGCGGCCGAAGGGACTAGCGGGGGTGGGGGAGACCCAGTACTTC
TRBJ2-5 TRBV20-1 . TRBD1 CSARGQGRETQYF TGCAGTGCTAGGGGACAGGGTCGGGAGACCCAGTACTTC
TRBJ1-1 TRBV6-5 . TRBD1 CASSYDRGGEALF TGTGCCAGCAGTTACGACAGGGGAGGGGAAGCTCTCTTT
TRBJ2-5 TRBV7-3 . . CASSLKVGGYETQYF TGTGCCAGCAGTCTTAAAGTAGGAGGGTATGAGACCCAGTACTTC
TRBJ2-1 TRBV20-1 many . CSARWGAYNEQFF TGCAGTGCTAGATGGGGGGCCTACAATGAGCAGTTCTTC
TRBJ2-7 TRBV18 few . CASSPPGAPYEQYF TGTGCCAGCTCACCACCAGGGGCCCCCTACGAGCAGTACTTC
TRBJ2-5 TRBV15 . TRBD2 CASGAGGKPETQYF TGTGCTAGCGGAGCGGGGGGTAAGCCCGAGACCCAGTACTTC
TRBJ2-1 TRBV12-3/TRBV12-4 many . CASSFITVSYNEQFF TGTGCCAGCAGTTTCATAACAGTCTCCTACAATGAGCAGTTCTTC
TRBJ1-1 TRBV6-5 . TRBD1 CASSPNAGTANTEAFF TGTGCCAGCTCACCGAATGCCGGGACAGCTAACACTGAAGCTTTCTTT
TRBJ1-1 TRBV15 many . CATSREQGQEAFF TGTGCCACCAGCAGAGAACAGGGTCAGGAAGCTTTCTTT
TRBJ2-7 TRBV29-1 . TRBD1 CSVAGQGSYEQYF TGCAGCGTTGCGGGACAGGGCTCCTACGAGCAGTACTTC
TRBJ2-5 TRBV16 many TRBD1 CASSQSSGQGQETQYF TGTGCCAGCAGCCAATCTTCCGGACAGGGACAAGAGACCCAGTACTTC
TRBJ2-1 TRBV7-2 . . CASSSTGVNEQFF TGTGCCAGCAGCTCCACCGGGGTCAATGAGCAGTTCTTC
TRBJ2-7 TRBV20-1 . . CSASSLQSSEQYF TGCAGTGCCAGCAGCCTACAGTCCTCCGAGCAGTACTTC
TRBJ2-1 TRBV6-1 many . CASSEVGYEQFF TGTGCCAGCAGTGAAGTGGGTTATGAGCAGTTCTTC